The 20 T cell receptor beta chains presented below share a single source sample, sequenced in a study of naive and memory T cell subsets. The beta constant-region primer was an equimolar mix of two oligonucleotides covering TRBC1 and TRBC2. Nested alpha and beta constant-region primers with the SP2 primer drove four PCR rounds on ligated cDNA. Via MiXCR, TCRdb re-called the UMI-ligation and nested PCR reads, giving one row per CDR3 protein. Of 95,000 to 150,000 distinct CDR3 sequences in the sample, 30% to 45% were seen once. The sequenced material came from central memory CD4+ T cells from blood. Receptors originate from a human donor in good health.

This clonotype was seen a few times. The chain uses TRBV5-8 and TRBJ2-3; TRBD2 aligns across 8 bases. CDR1 is SGHTS, CDR2 YDEGEE, per germline. V shed 5 bases, J shed 9 bases, and the junction held 14 bases outside the gene matches. The CDR3 spans 15 residues. CDR3 in amino acids: CASRSKGLVRGTQYF. CDR3 coding DNA: TGTGCCAGCAGATCGAAGGGACTAGTCAGAGGGACGCAGTATTTT.

The rearrangement links TRBV28 to TRBJ1-2; D gene unclear. The V end lost 4 bases, the J end lost 14 bases, and 14 bases lay between the germline ends. CDR1 is MDHEN and CDR2 is SYDVKM in the germline V gene. The CDR3 length is 11 residues. The CDR3 spells CASSSGPTLTF. CDR3 in DNA: TGTGCCAGCAGTTCAGGACCTACCCTTACCTTC.

J is TRBJ2-1 and V is TRBV20-1; D remains unclear. Germline-derived CDR1 and CDR2 are DFQATT and SNEGSKA (reference sequence). There are 14 residues in the CDR3. V was trimmed by 3 bases and J by 6 bases, leaving 15 bases between them. CDR3 amino acids: CSASPLRNGNEQFF. Here the CDR3 DNA reads TGCAGTGCTAGTCCTTTAAGGAATGGCAATGAGCAGTTCTTC.

This clonotype was counted only a few times. This rearrangement joins TRBV12-3 or TRBV12-4 to TRBJ2-7; maybe TRBD1 (6 bases). The germline V and J ends were trimmed by 5 bases and 7 bases, with 15 bases remaining between them. The CDR3 extends over 13 amino acids. DNA for the CDR3: TGTGCCAGCAGTCCCCCCAGGGGAAGGGAGCAGTACTTC. Translation: CASSPPRGREQYF.

This clonotype was detected only a few times. The chain employs TRBV6-6 and TRBJ1-1; 11 bases fit TRBD1. The CDR3 length is 15 residues. J was trimmed by 4 bases and V by 0 bases; bases with no gene match: 1. CDR1 is MNHNY, CDR2 SVGAGI, per germline (reference sequence). The CDR3 bases are TGTGCCAGCAGTTACTCCGGGACAGGGGGCACTGAAGCTTTCTTT. Translated: CASSYSGTGGTEAFF.

The rearrangement links TRBV11-2 to TRBJ2-1, with a tentative D call TRBD1 (5 bases). The CDR3 length is 18 residues. CDR1 is SGHAT and CDR2 is FQNNGV in the germline V gene. V shed 4 bases and J shed 4 bases, with 23 bases lying between them. The chain's CDR3 is CASSSTARPGLGYNEQFF. The CDR3 DNA sequence: TGTGCCAGCAGCTCAACGGCCAGGCCAGGGTTAGGGTACAATGAGCAGTTCTTC.

The genes are TRBV18 and TRBJ1-1; D is undetermined. CDR3 length: 16 residues. With 1 base removed from V and 0 bases from J, the gap between germline ends came to 12 bases. Germline V gives CDR1 KGHSH, CDR2 LQKENI. The CDR3 loop is CASSPLSTPMNTEAFF. In DNA form, the CDR3 reads TGTGCCAGCTCACCACTATCGACCCCCATGAACACTGAAGCTTTCTTT.

The gene calls are TRBV18 and TRBJ2-3; 9 bases match TRBD2. Germline trimming cut 1 base from V and 1 base from J; bases unmatched to any gene: 12. From germline, CDR1 is KGHSH and CDR2 LQKENI. The CDR3 is made up of 19 amino acids. CDR3 amino acids: CASSPRLSGRPTGTDTQYF. DNA of the CDR3: TGTGCCAGCTCACCACGGTTAAGCGGGAGGCCCACTGGCACAGATACGCAGTATTTT.

This clonotype was seen a few times. V is TRBV3-1 and J is TRBJ2-7, with TRBD1 matching over 9 bases. This CDR3 comprises 15 residues. The germline V gene encodes CDR1 LGHDT and CDR2 YNNKEL (reference sequence). The junction had 9 bases not matched to a gene; V was cut back by 5 bases and J by 4 bases. The CDR3 nucleotides read TGTGCCAGCAGCTTAACGGACAGGGGAGCGTACGAGCAGTACTTC. Amino acid sequence: CASSLTDRGAYEQYF.

The chain joins TRBV5-6 to TRBJ2-5; D uncertain. Germline loops: CDR1 SGHDT, CDR2 YYEEEE. CDR3 size: 16 residues. V lost 4 bases and J 2 bases, leaving 18 bases between the germline ends. The chain's CDR3 is CASSPRPSDGQETQYF. The CDR3 nucleotides are TGTGCCAGCAGCCCCAGGCCGTCCGACGGTCAAGAGACCCAGTACTTC.

The chain uses TRBV27 and TRBJ1-1, with D unresolved. This CDR3 contains 14 residues. The V end lost 4 bases, the J end lost 8 bases, and 17 bases lay between the germline ends. Germline CDR1 is MNHEY and CDR2 is SMNVEV (reference sequence). The CDR3 sequence is CASSSRPGSSEAFF. The CDR3, as DNA: TGTGCCAGCAGTTCCAGACCCGGGTCCTCAGAAGCTTTCTTT.

In this sample, this clonotype turned up many times. V gene TRBV5-1 combines with J gene TRBJ2-1, with 8 nucleotides matching TRBD2. J gave up 5 bases and V 0 bases, and 10 bases lay outside the gene matches. Germline assignment: CDR1 SGHRS and CDR2 YFSETQ. The CDR3 covers 17 residues. The CDR3 region has the DNA TGCGCCAGCAGCTTGGGTAGCGGGATACTACTGGACAATGAGCAGTTCTTC. Amino acids: CASSLGSGILLDNEQFF. Filled out from reference TRBV5-1 and TRBJ2-1, the complete variable domain reads KAGVTQTPRYLIKTRGQQVTLSCSPISGHRSVSWYQQTPGQGLQFLFEYFSETQRNKGNFPGRFSGRQFSNSRSEMNVSTLELGDSALYLCASSLGSGILLDNEQFFGPGTRLTVL.

This rearrangement joins TRBV5-6 to TRBJ2-3; D uncertain. The CDR3 consists of 13 residues. The germline V and J ends were trimmed by 3 bases and 2 bases, with 7 bases remaining between them. The germline gives CDR1 SGHDT, CDR2 YYEEEE. Written as DNA, the CDR3 is TGTGCCAGCAGCTCACCGTCCACAGATACGCAGTATTTT. Its protein product is CASSSPSTDTQYF.

V and J are TRBV18 and TRBJ2-1, with D possibly TRBD1 on 5 matching bases. Deletions cut 3 bases from V and 7 bases from J, with 13 bases between. The germline V gene encodes CDR1 KGHSH and CDR2 LQKENI. The CDR3 runs to 14 residues. CDR3 sequence: CASSPRGRANEQFF. CDR3 in DNA: TGTGCCAGCTCACCTAGGGGTCGGGCAAATGAGCAGTTCTTC. The full variable domain, with the rest looked up from reference TRBV18 and TRBJ2-1, is NAGVMQNPRHLVRRRGQEARLRCSPMKGHSHVYWYRQLPEEGLKFMVYLQKENIIDESGMPKERFSAEFPKEGPSILRIQQVVRGDSAAYFCASSPRGRANEQFFGPGTRLTVL.

The CDR3 loop is CATSRSGLAAYNEQFF. The CDR3 DNA sequence: TGTGCCACCAGTAGGTCCGGACTAGCGGCCTACAATGAGCAGTTCTTC. V and J are TRBV24-1 and TRBJ2-1; TRBD2 agrees at 10 bases. V shed 6 bases and J 2 bases; nucleotides not matched to a gene: 6. The V gene's germline CDR1 is KGHDR and CDR2 SFDVKD. The CDR3 totals 16 residues.

The chain recombines TRBV4-1 with TRBJ2-2, with TRBD1 matching over 7 bases. The germline V gene encodes CDR1 MGHRA and CDR2 YSYEKL. The junction had 16 bases not matched to a gene; V was cut back by 4 bases and J by 2 bases. CDR3 length: 19 residues. CDR3 amino acids: CASSPTGQSLLLNTGELFF. The DNA for the CDR3 is TGCGCCAGCAGCCCGACGGGACAGAGCTTACTTTTAAACACCGGGGAGCTGTTTTTT.

This clonotype was counted many times. The rearrangement joins TRBV20-1 to TRBJ1-3, with 8 bases aligning to TRBD1. Germline CDR1 reads DFQATT; CDR2 reads SNEGSKA (reference sequence). J was trimmed by 6 bases and V by 2 bases; bases with no gene match: 6. The CDR3 consists of 14 residues. In DNA, the CDR3 is TGCAGTGCTAGAAAGACAGGGGCGACAAACACCATATATTTT. Translation: CSARKTGATNTIYF.

With regard to this clonotype: Just one base apart from a much larger clone, this may be a read error. This CDR3 is missing its conserved last phenylalanine or tryptophan, likely due to a read error. The chain employs TRBV29-1 and TRBJ2-7; D gene uncertain. The length of the CDR3 is 13 residues. Germline values: CDR1 SQVTM, CDR2 ANQGSEA. V was trimmed by 7 bases and J by 7 bases, leaving 20 bases between them. In DNA, the CDR3 is TGCAGCGGCCGCAGCCCGGCATCCTCAGAGCAGTACCTC. Its protein product is CSGRSPASSEQYL.

This clonotype occurred a few times. The J gene is TRBJ2-7, the V gene TRBV5-1; possibly TRBD2 for D (5 bases). V dropped 4 bases and J dropped 1 base, with 27 bases sitting between them. CDR1 and CDR2 from the germline V gene are SGHRS and YFSETQ. The CDR3 runs to 19 residues. CDR3 in DNA: TGCGCCAGCAGCAATGGCCTAGGCACGACTCTAGCACTGTCCTACGAGCAGTACTTC. Encoded protein: CASSNGLGTTLALSYEQYF.

The chain employs TRBV5-1 and TRBJ2-3; D perhaps matches TRBD2 (6 bases). The V and J ends lost 0 bases and 2 bases respectively, with 13 bases between them. The CDR3 length is 16 residues. The V gene's germline CDR1 is SGHRS and CDR2 YFSETQ. CDR3 residues: CASSLGQAGHTDTQYF. The DNA for the CDR3 is TGCGCCAGCAGCTTGGGGCAGGCGGGGCACACAGATACGCAGTATTTT.